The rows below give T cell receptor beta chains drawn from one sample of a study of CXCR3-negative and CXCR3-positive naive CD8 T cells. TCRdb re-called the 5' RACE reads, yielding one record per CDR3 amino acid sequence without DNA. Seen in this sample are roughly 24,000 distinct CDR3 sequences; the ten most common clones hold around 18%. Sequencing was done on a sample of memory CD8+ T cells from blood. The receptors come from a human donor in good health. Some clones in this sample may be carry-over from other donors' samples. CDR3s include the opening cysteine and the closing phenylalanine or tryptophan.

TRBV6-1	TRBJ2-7	CASSENRGLYEQYF
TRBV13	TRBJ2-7	CASSSGQELSYEQYF
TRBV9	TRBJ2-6	CASSVAGTRSLHGANVLTF
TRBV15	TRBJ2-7	CATSREQGSTYEQYF
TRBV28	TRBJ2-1	CASSSMSRGDNEQFF
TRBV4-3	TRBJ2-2	CASSQDAGREPGELFF
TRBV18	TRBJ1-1	CASSPGDGNTEAFF
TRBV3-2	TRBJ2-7	CASSTDSGVYEQYF
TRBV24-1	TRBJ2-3	CATSPGTGGDTQYF
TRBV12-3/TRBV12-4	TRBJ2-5	CASSIEETQYF
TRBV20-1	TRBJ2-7	CSARPDRAVYEQYF
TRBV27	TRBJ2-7	CASSSISSRRENYEQYF
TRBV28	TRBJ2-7	CASSPPGGGAYEQYF
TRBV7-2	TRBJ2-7	CASSASSGVISYEQYF
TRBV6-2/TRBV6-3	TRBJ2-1	CASSYAGDEQFF
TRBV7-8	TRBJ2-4	CASSRGGEGTKNIQYF
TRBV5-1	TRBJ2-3	CASSLEFSSTDTQYF
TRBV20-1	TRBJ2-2	CSARSVLAGETGELFF
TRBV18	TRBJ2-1	CASSASGASYNEQFF
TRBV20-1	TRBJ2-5	CSAARGFSGGAIETQYF
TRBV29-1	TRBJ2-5	CSADDPLREETQYF